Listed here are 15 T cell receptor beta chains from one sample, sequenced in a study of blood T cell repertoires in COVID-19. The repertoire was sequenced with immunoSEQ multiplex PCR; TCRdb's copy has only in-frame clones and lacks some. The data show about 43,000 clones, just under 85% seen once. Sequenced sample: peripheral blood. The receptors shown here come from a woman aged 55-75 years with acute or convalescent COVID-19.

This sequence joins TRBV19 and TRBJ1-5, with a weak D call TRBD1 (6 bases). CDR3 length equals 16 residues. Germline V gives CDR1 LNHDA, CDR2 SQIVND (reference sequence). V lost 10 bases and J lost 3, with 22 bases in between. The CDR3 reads CATVSGQGHSNQPQHF. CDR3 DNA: TGTGCCACCGTATCAGGGCAGGGGCACTCCAATCAGCCCCAGCATTTT.

The CDR3 DNA is TGTGCCAGCAGTTTCCTAGCGGAGAGTTACGAGCAGTACTTC. It is translated as CASSFLAESYEQYF. The chain links TRBV6-2 or TRBV6-3 to TRBJ2-7; 7 bases map to TRBD2. CDR3 length: 14 residues. After removal of 4 bases from V and 4 bases from J, the junction contained 7 bases not matched to a gene. Germline CDR1 MNHEY, CDR2 SVGEGT.

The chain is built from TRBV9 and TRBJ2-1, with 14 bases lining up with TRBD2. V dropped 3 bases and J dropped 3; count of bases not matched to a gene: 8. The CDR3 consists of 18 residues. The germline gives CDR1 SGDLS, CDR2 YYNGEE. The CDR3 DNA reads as TGTGCCAGCAGCGCACCGGGACTAGCGGGAGAGCTCTACAATGAGCAGTTCTTC. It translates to CASSAPGLAGELYNEQFF.

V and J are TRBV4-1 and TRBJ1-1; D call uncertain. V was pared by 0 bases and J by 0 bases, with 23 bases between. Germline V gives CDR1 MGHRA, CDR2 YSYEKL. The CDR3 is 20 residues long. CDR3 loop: CASSQDQLLGSRRVNTEAFF. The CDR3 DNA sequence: TGCGCCAGCAGCCAAGATCAGCTGCTTGGAAGTAGGAGGGTGAACACTGAAGCTTTCTTT.

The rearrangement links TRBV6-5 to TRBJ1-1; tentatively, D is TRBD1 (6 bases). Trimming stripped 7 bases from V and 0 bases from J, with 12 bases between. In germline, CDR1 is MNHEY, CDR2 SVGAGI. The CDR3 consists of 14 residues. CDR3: CASIIRGMNTEAFF. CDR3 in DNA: TGTGCCAGCATCATCAGGGGTATGAACACTGAAGCTTTCTTT.

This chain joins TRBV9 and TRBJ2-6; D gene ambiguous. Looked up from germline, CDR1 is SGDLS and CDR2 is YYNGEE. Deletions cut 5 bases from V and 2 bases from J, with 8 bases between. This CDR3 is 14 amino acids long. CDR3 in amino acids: CASSDSPGANVLTF. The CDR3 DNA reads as TGTGCCAGCAGTGACTCTCCTGGGGCCAACGTCCTGACTTTC.

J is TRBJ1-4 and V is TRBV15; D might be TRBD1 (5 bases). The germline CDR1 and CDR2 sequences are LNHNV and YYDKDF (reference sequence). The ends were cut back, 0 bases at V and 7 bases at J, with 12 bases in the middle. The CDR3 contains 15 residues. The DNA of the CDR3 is TGTGCCACCAGCAGAGATCCAGGGTCTGGTGAAAAACTGTTTTTT. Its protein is CATSRDPGSGEKLFF.

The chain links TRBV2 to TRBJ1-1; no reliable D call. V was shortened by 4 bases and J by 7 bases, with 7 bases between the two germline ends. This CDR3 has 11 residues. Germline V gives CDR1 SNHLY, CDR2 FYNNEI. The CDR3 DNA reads TGTGCCAGCAGTGTTTTCATTGAAGCTTTCTTT. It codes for CASSVFIEAFF. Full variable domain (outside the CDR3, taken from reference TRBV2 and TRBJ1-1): EPEVTQTPSHQVTQMGQEVILRCVPISNHLYFYWYRQILGQKVEFLVSFYNNEISEKSEIFDDQFSVERPDGSNFTLKIRSTKLEDSAMYFCASSVFIEAFFGQGTRLTVV.

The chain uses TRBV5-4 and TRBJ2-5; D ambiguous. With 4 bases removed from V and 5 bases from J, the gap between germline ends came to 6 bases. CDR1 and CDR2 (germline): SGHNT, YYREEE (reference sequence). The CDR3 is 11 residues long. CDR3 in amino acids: CASSPGETQYF. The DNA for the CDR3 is TGTGCCAGCAGCCCCGGGGAGACCCAGTACTTC.

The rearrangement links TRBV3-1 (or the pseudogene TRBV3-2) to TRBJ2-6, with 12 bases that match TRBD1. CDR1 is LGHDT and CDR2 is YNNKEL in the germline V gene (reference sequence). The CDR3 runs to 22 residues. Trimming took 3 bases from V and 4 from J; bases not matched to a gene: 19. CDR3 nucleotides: TGTGCCAGCAGCCAGGGGAGGTTGCAACCGGGACAGGGGGCGCTAGGGGCCAACGTCCTGACTTTC. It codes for CASSQGRLQPGQGALGANVLTF.

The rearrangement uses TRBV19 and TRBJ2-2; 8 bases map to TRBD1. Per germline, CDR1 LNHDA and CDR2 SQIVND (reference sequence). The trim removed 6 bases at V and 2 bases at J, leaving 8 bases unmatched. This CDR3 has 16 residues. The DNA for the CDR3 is TGTGCCAGTAGATGGGGGCAGGGGGCTAACACCGGGGAGCTGTTTTTT. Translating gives CASRWGQGANTGELFF.

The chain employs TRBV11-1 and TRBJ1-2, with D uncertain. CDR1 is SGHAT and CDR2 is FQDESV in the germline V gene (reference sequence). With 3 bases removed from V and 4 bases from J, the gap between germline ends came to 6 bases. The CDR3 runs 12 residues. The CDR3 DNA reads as TGTGCCAGCAGCTTTTCGGGCTATGGCTACACCTTC. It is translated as CASSFSGYGYTF.

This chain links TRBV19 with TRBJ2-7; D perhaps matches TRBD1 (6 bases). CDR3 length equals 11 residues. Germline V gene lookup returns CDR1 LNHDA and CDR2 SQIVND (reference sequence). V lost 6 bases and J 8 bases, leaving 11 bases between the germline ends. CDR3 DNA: TGTGCCAGTAGGTCGGGACAAAAGCAGTACTTC. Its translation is CASRSGQKQYF.

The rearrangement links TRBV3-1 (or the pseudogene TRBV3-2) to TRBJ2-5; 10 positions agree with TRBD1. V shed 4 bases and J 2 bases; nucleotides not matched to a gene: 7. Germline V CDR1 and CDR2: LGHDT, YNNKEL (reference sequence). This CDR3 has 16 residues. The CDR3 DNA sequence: TGTGCCAGCAGCCCATGGACAGGGGGTAGACAAGAGACCCAGTACTTC. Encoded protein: CASSPWTGGRQETQYF.

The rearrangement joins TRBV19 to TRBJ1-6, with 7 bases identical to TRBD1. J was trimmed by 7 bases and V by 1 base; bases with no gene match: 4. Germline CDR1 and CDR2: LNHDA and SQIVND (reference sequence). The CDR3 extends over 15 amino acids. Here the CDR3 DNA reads TGTGCCAGTAGTATAGCTACAGGGGAGAATTCACCCCTCCACTTT. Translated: CASSIATGENSPLHF. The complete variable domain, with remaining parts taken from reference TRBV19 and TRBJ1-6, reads DGGITQSPKYLFRKEGQNVTLSCEQNLNHDAMYWYRQDPGQGLRLIYYSQIVNDFQKGDIAEGYSVSREKKESFPLTVTSAQKNPTAFYLCASSIATGENSPLHFGNGTRLTVT.